The T cell receptor beta chain under discussion was sequenced for a study of T cells in Graves' hyperthyroidism and ophthalmopathy. RNA transcripts yielded amplified TCR beta CDR3 regions. First-round RT-PCR targeting the TCR CDR3 was performed with the HTBI primer set. TCRdb reanalysed the multiplex PCR reads using MiXCR and keeps one entry per CDR3 protein. The table records around 420,000 distinct CDR3 sequences, roughly an eighth of them present only once. Study results and limitations: Researchers found most expanded thyroid clonotypes above 0.001 in blood as well.

Ten or more counts support this clonotype. The antigen remains undetermined. The CDR3 runs to 15 residues. CDR1 is DFQATT and CDR2 is SNEGSKA in the germline V gene (reference sequence). The V segment lost 3 bases and the J segment 5 bases; nucleotides outside the gene matches: 6. This clonotype was obtained from a woman aged 18-30 years with Graves' hyperthyroidism. Sequenced sample: blood. This sequence joins TRBV20-1 and TRBJ2-1, with 11 bases matching TRBD2. The CDR3 DNA is TGCAGTGCTAGCCAGGGACTAGCGGAAAACAATGAGCAGTTCTTC. Amino acids: CSASQGLAENNEQFF.